The sequence of this T cell receptor (beta chain) was determined in a study of blood T cell repertoires in COVID-19. For the study at large: Whether acute or convalescent, the COVID-19 samples came from the United States, Italy and Spain. Sources were T cells, B-cell-depleted T cells, or PBMCs; the material itself was cDNA or gDNA.

In the authors' workflow: For nucleated cells, counts were estimated from reference gene primer amplification. Some clones are missing from TCRdb's copy, which holds only in-frame ones; the method was immunoSEQ multiplex PCR. Clonal size and the V and J genes are those of that table, whereas D and trimming came from the DNA. The data show over 200,000 clones, with around 83% seen just once and about 5.7% held by the top ten. Germline CDR1 and CDR2: LNHNV and YYDKDF (reference sequence). V lost 1 base, J lost 5 bases, and 2 bases stayed unmatched. This CDR3 is 13 amino acids long. The source of this sequence is an elderly man with acute or convalescent COVID-19. The gene calls are TRBV15 and TRBJ2-7, with 7 positions matching TRBD1. The source material was peripheral blood. In DNA form, the CDR3 reads TGTGCCACCAGCAGAGCCAGGGGGAACGAGCAGTACTTC. It yields the protein CATSRARGNEQYF.